One sample yielded the 20 T cell receptor beta chains listed below, sequenced in a study of early stage breast cancer tumors (dated by TCRdb to 2017 to 2019). The library was built by means of the immunoSEQ multiplex PCR assay. The clones in this table, taken by TCRdb from immuneACCESS, are in-frame only. Not every clone is retained; where verified, under half of the shortfall comes from an unresolved V gene, and the cause of the rest is unknown. Recorded for this sample are more than 65,000 clones; 80% of them occurred a single time. About 4.8% of the sample belongs to the ten largest clones. The sequenced material came from blood. These receptors were obtained from a person in their 40s with breast cancer.

V is TRBV25-1 and J is TRBJ2-6; D might be TRBD1 (5 bases). Germline CDR1 is MGHDK and CDR2 is SYGVNS. V lost 5 bases and J lost 3, with 11 bases in between. The CDR3 sequence is 15 residues long. The CDR3 loop is CASSHRGGGANVLTF. The CDR3 DNA is TGTGCCAGCAGTCATAGGGGTGGTGGGGCCAACGTCCTGACTTTC.

This chain joins TRBV19 and TRBJ2-2; 11 positions match TRBD1. The CDR3 is 16 residues long. Trimming at V came to 6 bases and at J to 5 bases, leaving 8 bases not matched to a gene. The germline V gene has CDR1 LNHDA and CDR2 SQIVND (reference sequence). DNA for the CDR3: TGTGCCAGTAGGACGACCGGGACAGGGGGTACCGGGGAGCTGTTTTTT. It yields the protein CASRTTGTGGTGELFF.

The rearrangement links TRBV6-6 to TRBJ1-4, with a possible D match to TRBD1 (5 bases). V was trimmed by 6 bases and J by 2 bases, leaving 16 bases between them. This CDR3 has 16 amino acids. Germline V gene lookup returns CDR1 MNHNY and CDR2 SVGAGI (reference sequence). The CDR3 DNA follows: TGTGCCAGCAGGTCCTCGCGCGGGGCGACTAATGAAAAACTGTTTTTT. It is translated as CASRSSRGATNEKLFF.

The genes are TRBV4-1 and TRBJ1-2; the D gene is possibly TRBD1 (6 bases). The V gene lost 0 bases and the J gene lost 6 bases, with 11 bases spanning the gap. CDR3 length: 14 residues. CDR1 and CDR2 (germline): MGHRA, YSYEKL. The CDR3 sequence is CASSQEEQGHGYTF. For the CDR3, the DNA is TGCGCCAGCAGCCAAGAAGAACAGGGCCATGGCTACACCTTC.

This clone was observed a handful of times. V and J are TRBV7-3 and TRBJ1-1; TRBD1 matches at 8 bases. Germline lookup yields CDR1 SGHTA and CDR2 FQGTGA. The trim removed 5 bases at V and 7 bases at J, leaving 6 bases unmatched. CDR3 length: 13 amino acids. CDR3 sequence: CASSQDRGGEAFF. For the CDR3, the DNA is TGTGCCAGCAGCCAAGACAGGGGTGGTGAAGCTTTCTTT.

This clone has just a few counts. V gene TRBV6-1 combines with J gene TRBJ1-5; D might be TRBD1 (6 bases). Germline V CDR1 and CDR2: MNHNS, SASEGT. Trimming left V 7 bases short and J 3 bases short, with 10 bases between. This CDR3 contains 13 residues. CDR3 protein: CASMGDNNQPQHF. DNA for the CDR3: TGTGCCAGCATGGGGGACAACAATCAGCCCCAGCATTTT.

A few counts support this clone. This chain links TRBV27 with TRBJ1-2, with 7 bases fitting TRBD1. CDR1 MNHEY and CDR2 SMNVEV come from the germline V gene (reference sequence). CDR3 size: 14 residues. J lost 6 bases, V lost 4 bases, and 8 bases had no gene match. The chain's CDR3 is CASSSSTGRDGYTF. CDR3 sequence (DNA): TGTGCCAGCAGTTCCTCGACAGGGAGGGATGGCTACACCTTC.

V usage is TRBV9 and J usage is TRBJ2-3; no definite D call. CDR3 length equals 14 residues. V gave up 1 base and J gave up 2 bases, with 8 bases separating them. In germline, CDR1 is SGDLS, CDR2 YYNGEE. In DNA form, the CDR3 reads TGTGCCAGCAGCGTACAGATTATCACAGATACGCAGTATTTT. Its protein product is CASSVQIITDTQYF.

The chain recombines TRBV25-1 with TRBJ2-3; D tentatively fits TRBD1 or TRBD2 (6 bases each). Germline V gene data show CDR1 as MGHDK and CDR2 as SYGVNS. The CDR3 extends over 13 amino acids. Trimming stripped 7 bases from V and 8 bases from J, with 16 bases between. The CDR3 spells CASMRRGSGTQYF. In DNA form, the CDR3 reads TGTGCCAGCATGAGGAGGGGGAGTGGTACGCAGTATTTT. The complete variable domain, with remaining parts taken from reference TRBV25-1 and TRBJ2-3, reads EADIYQTPRYLVIGTGKKITLECSQTMGHDKMYWYQQDPGMELHLIHYSYGVNSTEKGDLSSESTVSRIRTEHFPLTLESARPSHTSQYLCASMRRGSGTQYFGPGTRLTVL.

The chain is built from TRBV11-2 and TRBJ2-1; no clear D gene. Deletions cut 2 bases from V and 0 bases from J, with 14 bases between. Per germline, CDR1 SGHAT and CDR2 FQNNGV. The CDR3 is 17 amino acids. The chain's CDR3 is CASSLRTSSRSYNEQFF. In nucleotides, the CDR3 is TGTGCCAGCAGCTTAAGGACGAGCAGCCGCTCCTACAATGAGCAGTTCTTC.

This chain joins TRBV28 and TRBJ1-4; D perhaps matches TRBD1 (5 bases). CDR3 length: 13 amino acids. The germline gives CDR1 MDHEN, CDR2 SYDVKM. Trimming pared 10 bases from V and 4 bases from J, leaving 13 bases between. The CDR3 sequence is CATEGRINEKLFF. DNA of the CDR3: TGTGCCACCGAGGGACGGATTAATGAAAAACTGTTTTTT.

This sequence joins TRBV19 and TRBJ2-1; D not resolved. CDR1 is LNHDA, CDR2 SQIVND, per germline (reference sequence). The CDR3 extends over 13 amino acids. Trimming removed 4 bases from V and 5 bases from J, with 9 bases in between. CDR3 region: CASSRAANNEQFF. DNA for the CDR3: TGTGCCAGTAGTAGGGCGGCTAACAATGAGCAGTTCTTC.

The chain recombines TRBV5-8 with TRBJ2-2; 13 bases fit TRBD2. The V and J ends lost 5 bases and 3 bases, in that order; junction bases with no gene match: 4. The germline CDR1 and CDR2 sequences are SGHTS and YDEGEE. This CDR3 is built from 16 residues. The DNA for the CDR3 is TGTGCCAGCAGATTCGGACTAGCGGGAGACACCGGGGAGCTGTTTTTT. It codes for CASRFGLAGDTGELFF.

CDR3 DNA sequence: TGCAGCGTTGCTTCGGATCCAACTAATGAAAAACTGTTTTTT. Encoded protein: CSVASDPTNEKLFF. The rearrangement uses TRBV29-1 and TRBJ1-4, with no clear D. This CDR3 has 14 amino acids. Germline loops: CDR1 SQVTM, CDR2 ANQGSEA. V was cut by 4 bases and J by 0 bases, with 9 bases left in between.

The chain carries TRBV13 and TRBJ1-4; D is perhaps TRBD1 (5 bases). CDR1 PRHDT and CDR2 FYEKMQ come from the germline V gene (reference sequence). This CDR3 is built from 16 residues. The V end was cut by 2 bases, the J end by 8 bases, with 18 bases between. Here the CDR3 reads CASSLRGEAVLEKLFF. The DNA of the CDR3 is TGTGCCAGCAGCTTACGAGGGGAGGCTGTTCTCGAAAAACTGTTTTTT.

The chain joins TRBV5-5 to TRBJ1-1; D may be TRBD1 (5 bases). The CDR3 is made up of 14 amino acids. Germline V gene sequence: CDR1 SGHKS, CDR2 YYEKEE (reference sequence). V was clipped by 4 bases and J by 1 base, with 11 bases between them. The chain's CDR3 is CASSLIGANTEAFF. The CDR3 DNA follows: TGTGCCAGCAGCCTGATTGGGGCGAACACTGAAGCTTTCTTT.

The chain recombines TRBV7-9 with TRBJ2-1; tentative D call: TRBD2 (5 bases). Deletions cut 2 bases from V and 8 bases from J, with 13 bases between. From germline, CDR1 is SEHNR and CDR2 FQNEAQ (reference sequence). CDR3 length: 14 amino acids. The CDR3 loop is CASSLNTGSDEQFF. CDR3 DNA sequence: TGTGCCAGCAGCTTAAATACGGGGAGCGATGAGCAGTTCTTC. Complete variable domain (other parts from reference TRBV7-9 and TRBJ2-1): DTGVSQNPRHKITKRGQNVTFRCDPISEHNRLYWYRQTLGQGPEFLTYFQNEAQLEKSRLLSDRFSAERPKGSFSTLEIQRTEQGDSAMYLCASSLNTGSDEQFFGPGTRLTVL.

This chain joins TRBV30 and TRBJ2-3, with a tentative D call TRBD2 (5 bases). V lost 5 bases and J 2 bases, leaving 8 bases between the germline ends. This CDR3 is built from 12 residues. CDR1 GTSNPN and CDR2 SVGIG come from the germline V gene (reference sequence). Here the CDR3 reads CAWEGPTDTQYF. CDR3 coding DNA: TGTGCCTGGGAGGGCCCCACAGATACGCAGTATTTT. Complete variable domain (other parts from reference TRBV30 and TRBJ2-3): SQTIHQWPATLVQPVGSPLSLECTVEGTSNPNLYWYRQAAGRGLQLLFYSVGIGQISSEVPQNLSASRPQDRQFILSSKKLLLSDSGFYLCAWEGPTDTQYFGPGTRLTVL.

The chain couples TRBV5-1 to TRBJ2-5, with a tentative D call TRBD1 (6 bases). Germline loops: CDR1 SGHRS, CDR2 YFSETQ. The CDR3 is 15 residues long. With 2 bases removed from V and 4 bases from J, the gap between germline ends came to 15 bases. The CDR3 DNA is TGCGCCAGCAGCTTAGAACAGGGTGGCCGAGAGACCCAGTACTTC. Its translation is CASSLEQGGRETQYF.

The V and J genes are TRBV2 and TRBJ2-3; 7 bases map to TRBD1. In germline, CDR1 is SNHLY, CDR2 FYNNEI. Trimming cost V 8 bases and J 6 bases; bases outside gene matches: 14. The CDR3 totals 15 residues. CDR3 region: CASSRDRDVGDTQYF. In DNA form, the CDR3 reads TGTGCCAGCTCTAGAGACAGGGACGTAGGTGATACGCAGTATTTT. The variable domain in full, with the rest retrieved from reference TRBV2 and TRBJ2-3, is EPEVTQTPSHQVTQMGQEVILRCVPISNHLYFYWYRQILGQKVEFLVSFYNNEISEKSEIFDDQFSVERPDGSNFTLKIRSTKLEDSAMYFCASSRDRDVGDTQYFGPGTRLTVL.